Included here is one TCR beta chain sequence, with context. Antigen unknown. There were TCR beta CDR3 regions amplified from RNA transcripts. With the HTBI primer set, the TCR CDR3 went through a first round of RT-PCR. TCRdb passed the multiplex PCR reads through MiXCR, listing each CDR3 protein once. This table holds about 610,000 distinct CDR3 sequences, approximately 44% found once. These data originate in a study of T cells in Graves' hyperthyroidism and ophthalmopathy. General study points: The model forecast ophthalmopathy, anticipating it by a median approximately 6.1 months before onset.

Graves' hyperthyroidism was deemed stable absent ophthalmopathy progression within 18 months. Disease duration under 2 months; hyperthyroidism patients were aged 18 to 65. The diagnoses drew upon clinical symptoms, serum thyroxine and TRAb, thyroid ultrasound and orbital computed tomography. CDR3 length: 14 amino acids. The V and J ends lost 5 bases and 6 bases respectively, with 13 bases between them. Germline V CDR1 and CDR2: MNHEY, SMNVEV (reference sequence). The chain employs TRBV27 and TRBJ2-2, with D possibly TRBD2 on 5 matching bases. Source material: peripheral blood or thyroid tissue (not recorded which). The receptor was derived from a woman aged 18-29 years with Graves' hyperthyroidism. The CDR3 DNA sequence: TGTGCCAGCAGTGAGGGTCAGATGGCCGGGGAGCTGTTTTTT. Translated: CASSEGQMAGELFF.